What follows are 15 T cell receptor beta chains derived from one specimen sequenced in a study of monozygotic twins with cystic fibrosis. Profiled with immunoSEQ multiplex PCR; TCRdb holds only in-frame clones, not every one. The sample holds 25,000 to 30,000 clones, 75% to 95% seen once. Sequencing input: blood. The receptors were sampled from a girl aged 2-10 years with cystic fibrosis.

The CDR3 here is CASSLSGLYEELFF. CDR3 sequence (DNA): TGTGCCAGCAGCCTATCGGGACTCTATGAGGAGCTGTTTTTT. The chain combines TRBV7-2 with TRBJ2-2; the D gene is possibly TRBD2 (6 bases). Trimming shortened V by 5 bases and J by 10 bases, and 17 bases separated the two germline ends. This CDR3 is built from 14 residues. Germline CDR1 and CDR2: SGHTA and FQGNSA.

This clone has more than one count but fewer than ten. V is TRBV5-1 and J is TRBJ1-3, with 7 bases fitting TRBD1. Losses at the gene ends were 4 bases for V and 0 bases for J; bases not matched to a gene: 7. The CDR3 spans 16 residues. In germline, CDR1 is SGHRS, CDR2 YFSETQ. CDR3 in DNA: TGCGCCAGCAGCCACACGGGACAGCTCTCTGGAAACACCATATATTTT. It specifies CASSHTGQLSGNTIYF. Full variable domain (missing parts from reference TRBV5-1 and TRBJ1-3): KAGVTQTPRYLIKTRGQQVTLSCSPISGHRSVSWYQQTPGQGLQFLFEYFSETQRNKGNFPGRFSGRQFSNSRSEMNVSTLELGDSALYLCASSHTGQLSGNTIYFGEGSWLTVV.

The chain combines TRBV7-8 with TRBJ1-6; the D gene is possibly TRBD1 (6 bases). Trimming cost V 7 bases and J 5 bases, with 12 bases left between them. The CDR3 runs to 14 residues. Germline V gene lookup returns CDR1 SGHVS and CDR2 FQNEAQ. The CDR3 nucleotides are TGTGCCAGCAAACGGACAGACAATAATTCACCCCTCCACTTT. Protein product: CASKRTDNNSPLHF.

The sample holds a few counts of this clone. The rearrangement uses TRBV5-4 and TRBJ2-1, with TRBD2 matching over 10 bases. Trimming cost V 0 bases and J 9 bases; bases outside gene matches: 3. CDR1 is SGHNT and CDR2 is YYREEE in the germline V gene (reference sequence). CDR3 size: 14 residues. The CDR3 nucleotides read TGTGCCAGCAGCTTGGGGGGGACTAGCGTTGAGCAGTTCTTC. Translating gives CASSLGGTSVEQFF.

V gene TRBV6-1 combines with J gene TRBJ1-2, with D uncertain. Germline V gene sequence: CDR1 MNHNS, CDR2 SASEGT. Between the trimmed V and J ends, which lost 8 bases and 2 bases, there was a span of 9 bases. CDR3 length: 12 amino acids. The CDR3 sequence is CASGGGNYGYTF. The CDR3, as DNA: TGTGCCAGCGGAGGCGGGAACTATGGCTACACCTTC.

The J gene is TRBJ1-5, the V gene TRBV5-6; D not resolved. The CDR3 loop spans 14 amino acids. Germline CDR1 SGHDT, CDR2 YYEEEE. Trimming left V 4 bases short and J 0 bases short, with 8 bases between. The CDR3 here is CASSPYDSNQPQHF. The DNA of the CDR3 is TGTGCCAGCAGCCCGTACGATAGCAATCAGCCCCAGCATTTT.

This clone was picked up one time. The J gene is TRBJ1-3, the V gene TRBV18, with no clear D. This CDR3 comprises 16 residues. V lost 0 bases and J 0 bases, leaving 9 bases between the germline ends. The germline gives CDR1 KGHSH, CDR2 LQKENI. CDR3 residues: CASSPPWAPSGNTIYF. In DNA form, the CDR3 reads TGTGCCAGCTCACCACCTTGGGCTCCCTCTGGAAACACCATATATTTT.

The genes are TRBV7-9 and TRBJ1-1; 7 bases line up with TRBD1. Germline V gene lookup returns CDR1 SEHNR and CDR2 FQNEAQ (reference sequence). The CDR3 extends over 16 amino acids. J gave up 3 bases and V 7 bases, and 14 bases lay outside the gene matches. CDR3 DNA sequence: TGTGCCAGCACCCTTCTCCAGGGGGTAGGAGACACTGAAGCTTTCTTT. This gives the protein CASTLLQGVGDTEAFF.

The V and J genes are TRBV11-3 and TRBJ2-1; D may be TRBD1 or TRBD2 (5 bases each). Deletions cut 3 bases from V and 7 bases from J, with 13 bases between. Germline CDR1 reads SGHNT; CDR2 reads YENEEA. The CDR3 runs 14 residues. CDR3 DNA sequence: TGTGCCAGCAGCTTCGCCCTCTGGGGGAATGAGCAGTTCTTC. Translation gives CASSFALWGNEQFF.

The gene calls are TRBV5-1 and TRBJ1-1, with a possible D match to TRBD1 (6 bases). In germline, CDR1 is SGHRS, CDR2 YFSETQ. The CDR3 extends over 15 amino acids. V lost 4 bases to trimming and J lost 0 bases, with 13 bases between them. CDR3: CASSIGGRMNTEAFF. Written as DNA, the CDR3 is TGCGCCAGCAGCATAGGGGGACGGATGAACACTGAAGCTTTCTTT.

The chain couples TRBV4-1 to TRBJ2-5; TRBD1 might be the D (5 bases). Germline CDR1 reads MGHRA; CDR2 reads YSYEKL. V was clipped by 3 bases and J by 4 bases, with 15 bases between them. The CDR3 has 15 amino acids. The CDR3 region is CASSHPGAGLETQYF. CDR3 DNA: TGCGCCAGCAGCCACCCTGGGGCCGGCCTAGAGACCCAGTACTTC.

The V and J genes are TRBV5-1 and TRBJ1-1, with 7 bases lining up with TRBD1. With V trimmed by 3 bases and J by 8 bases, 25 bases remained unmatched. CDR3 length equals 19 residues. The germline V gene has CDR1 SGHRS and CDR2 YFSETQ. CDR3 in amino acids: CASSWSVAGGRGILGEAFF. CDR3 DNA sequence: TGCGCCAGCAGCTGGAGCGTAGCGGGGGGCAGGGGGATCCTCGGGGAAGCTTTCTTT.

This clone showed up just once. This chain joins TRBV18 and TRBJ1-4; D remains unclear. Trimming took off 5 bases at V and 5 bases at J, with 3 bases between the two ends. The CDR3 extends over 11 amino acids. Germline CDR1 reads KGHSH; CDR2 reads LQKENI. CDR3 loop: CASSNNEKLFF. As DNA, the CDR3 is TGTGCCAGCTCAAACAATGAAAAACTGTTTTTT. The whole variable domain, filled in from reference TRBV18 and TRBJ1-4, reads NAGVMQNPRHLVRRRGQEARLRCSPMKGHSHVYWYRQLPEEGLKFMVYLQKENIIDESGMPKERFSAEFPKEGPSILRIQQVVRGDSAAYFCASSNNEKLFFGSGTQLSVL.

The genes are TRBV9 and TRBJ1-2; D uncertain. This CDR3 comprises 13 residues. CDR1 SGDLS and CDR2 YYNGEE come from the germline V gene. V was pared by 0 bases and J by 1 base, with 4 bases between. The CDR3 here is CASSVGGNYGYTF. CDR3 in DNA: TGTGCCAGCAGCGTAGGGGGTAACTATGGCTACACCTTC.

This clone has only one observation. This rearrangement joins TRBV7-3 to TRBJ2-7, with D unclear. Germline values: CDR1 SGHTA, CDR2 FQGTGA. This CDR3 has 15 residues. Trimming pared 2 bases from V and 4 bases from J, leaving 15 bases between. The CDR3 DNA is TGTGCCAGCAGCTTATTCTTCCCGCCATCGTACGAGCAGTACTTC. It yields the protein CASSLFFPPSYEQYF.